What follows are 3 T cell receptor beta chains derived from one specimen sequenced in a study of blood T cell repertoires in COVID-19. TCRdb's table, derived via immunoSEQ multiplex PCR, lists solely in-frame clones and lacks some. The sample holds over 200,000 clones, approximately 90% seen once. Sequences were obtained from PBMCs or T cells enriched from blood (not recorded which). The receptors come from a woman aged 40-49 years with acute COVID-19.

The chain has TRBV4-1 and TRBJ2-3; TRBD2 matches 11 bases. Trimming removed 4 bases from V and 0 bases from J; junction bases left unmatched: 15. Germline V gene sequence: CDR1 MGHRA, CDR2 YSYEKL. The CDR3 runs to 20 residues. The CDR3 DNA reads TGCGCCAGCAGCCTTGCCACTAGCGGGAGAGGATCCACTAGCACAGATACGCAGTATTTT. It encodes CASSLATSGRGSTSTDTQYF.

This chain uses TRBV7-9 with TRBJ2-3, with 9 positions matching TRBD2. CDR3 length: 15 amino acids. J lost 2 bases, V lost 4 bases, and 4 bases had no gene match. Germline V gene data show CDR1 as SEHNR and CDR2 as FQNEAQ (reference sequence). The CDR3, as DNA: TGTGCCAGCAGCTCATCTAGCGGGAACACAGATACGCAGTATTTT. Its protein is CASSSSSGNTDTQYF.

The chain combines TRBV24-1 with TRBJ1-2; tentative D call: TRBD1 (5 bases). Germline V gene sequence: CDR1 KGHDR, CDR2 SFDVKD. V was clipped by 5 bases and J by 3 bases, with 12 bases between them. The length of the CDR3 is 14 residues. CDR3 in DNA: TGTGCCACCAGTGCGGGGGATCCGTACTATGGCTACACCTTC. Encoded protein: CATSAGDPYYGYTF.